The rows below give T cell receptor beta chains drawn from one sample of a study of patients and donors after allogeneic stem cell transplantation. TCRdb reprocessed the RT-PCR reads via MiXCR and lists one record per CDR3 protein. Counted here are about 960,000 distinct CDR3 sequences, roughly 18% occurring once; the ten biggest clones make up 6%. Sequenced sample: blood, either unsorted or a sorted T cell fraction (not recorded which). All receptors derive from a human donor who was either an allogeneic HSCT recipient or a stem cell or donor lymphocyte infusion donor (not recorded which). It is not recorded whose cells these are; they may come from a transplant donor. Both conserved end residues are part of each CDR3. The D gene is left open where the match is weak. Part of the rows lack a size; the others show once, few, many or a class for expanded clones.

>TRBV15|TRBJ2-1|NA|NA
TGTGCCACCAGCAGGGACCCTCGGTACAATGAGCAGTTCTTC
CATSRDPRYNEQFF
>TRBV5-5|TRBJ1-1|NA|NA
TGTGCCAGCAGCGTCATACAGACCATGAACACTGAAGCTTTCTTT
CASSVIQTMNTEAFF
>TRBV29-1|TRBJ1-3|many|NA
TGCAGCGTTGGTCAGGGGAGCTCTGGAAACACCATATATTTT
CSVGQGSSGNTIYF
>TRBV24-1|TRBJ2-1|NA|NA
TGTGCCACCAGTACAGGGAGGAATGAGCAGTTCTTC
CATSTGRNEQFF
>TRBV29-1|TRBJ2-1|NA|NA
TGCAGCGTTGTAGAGTATGAGCAGTTCTTC
CSVVEYEQFF
>TRBV29-1|TRBJ2-1|NA|TRBD2
TGCAGCGCTAGACTAGCGGGGAACAATGAGCAGTTCTTC
CSARLAGNNEQFF
>TRBV7-9|TRBJ2-7|few|NA
TGTGCCAGCAGCTTAGATACAGGGTGGTACGAGCAGTACTTC
CASSLDTGWYEQYF
>TRBV6-1|TRBJ1-4|few|TRBD1
TGTGCCAGCAGTCAGGGGGTTTGGGAAAAACTGTTTTTT
CASSQGVWEKLFF
>TRBV6-1|TRBJ2-7|NA|NA
TGTGCCAGCATTAGGGGGACAGCCGGGGGAGCGTATACCTACGAGCAGTACTTC
CASIRGTAGGAYTYEQYF
>TRBV5-6|TRBJ1-3|few|NA
TGTGCCAGCAGCTATGGCGACAGAACGTGGGGAAACACCATATATTTT
CASSYGDRTWGNTIYF
>TRBV24-1|TRBJ1-1|few|TRBD1
TGTGCCACCAGTGATTCGGGACAGGCGGACACTGAAGCTTTCTTT
CATSDSGQADTEAFF
>TRBV20-1|TRBJ1-1|few|NA
TGCAGAGCCGTGGTGGCCCTGAACACTGAAGCTTTCTTT
CRAVVALNTEAFF
>TRBV20-1|TRBJ1-1|NA|NA
TGCAGTGCTAGGCTTGGGGGCGTGTTTACTGAAGCTTTCTTT
CSARLGGVFTEAFF
>TRBV10-3|TRBJ2-1|NA|NA
TGTGCCATCAGCCCTACCGGGACTCTAAACAATGAGCAGTTCTTC
CAISPTGTLNNEQFF
>TRBV5-6|TRBJ2-2|NA|NA
TGTGCCAGCAGCTTACTGGAGACGAACACCGGGGAGCTGTTTTTT
CASSLLETNTGELFF
>TRBV18|TRBJ1-6|NA|TRBD1
TGTGCCAGCTCACAAAATGAGGGACAGTTTAATTCACCCCTCCACTTT
CASSQNEGQFNSPLHF
>TRBV29-1|TRBJ2-7|NA|NA
TGCAGCGTTCAAACCCCGTCAGATTACGAGCAGTACTTC
CSVQTPSDYEQYF
>TRBV4-3|TRBJ1-2|NA|NA
TGCGCCAGCAGCCAAGAATCGACATACCATGGCTACACCTTC
CASSQESTYHGYTF
>TRBV5-6|TRBJ2-3|few|TRBD2
TGTGCCAGCAGCGATAGCGGGGGAGGAGATACGCAGTATTTT
CASSDSGGGDTQYF
>TRBV29-1|TRBJ1-2|NA|NA
TGCAGCGTGGAAATCGGACAAGTTGGTTATGGCTACACCTTC
CSVEIGQVGYGYTF
>TRBV3-1|TRBJ2-1|NA|TRBD2
TGTGCCAGCAGCCCTGGACTAGCGGGATCCAATGAGCAGTTCTTC
CASSPGLAGSNEQFF
>TRBV4-3|TRBJ1-3|few|NA
TGCGCCAGCAGCCAGACGCCTGGTGGAGGGGACGGAAACACCATATATTTT
CASSQTPGGGDGNTIYF